These 2 T cell receptor beta chains originate from one sample sequenced in a study of post-analysis software for immune sequencing data. Findings of the study overall: Patients had higher frequencies than controls of about five TRBV segments, including TRBV5-6, TRBV5-1 and TRBV20-1.

These receptors lack a known antigen. The TCR beta cDNA libraries contained unique molecular identifiers. Via MiXCR, TCRdb re-called the PCR reads, giving one row per CDR3 protein. The sample lists fewer than 850,000 distinct CDR3 sequences; roughly 27% were seen once. Sequencing was performed on blood. The receptors originated from a girl between 5 and 17 years old with multiple sclerosis.

This clonotype was seen at least ten times. The V gene is TRBV7-9, the J gene TRBJ2-7; 9 bases align to TRBD2. CDR3 length equals 16 residues. The J segment lost 0 bases and the V segment lost 7 bases, leaving 10 bases of the junction unmatched. In germline, CDR1 is SEHNR, CDR2 FQNEAQ (reference sequence). Here the CDR3 DNA reads TGTGCCAGCAACCCTCTGAGACTAGCGGTCTCCTACGAGCAGTACTTC. Translating gives CASNPLRLAVSYEQYF.

This clonotype was counted only a few times. The chain carries TRBV2 and TRBJ1-2; D gene unclear. Germline loops: CDR1 SNHLY, CDR2 FYNNEI. This CDR3 is built from 15 residues. V was cut by 1 base and J by 2 bases, with 11 bases left in between. The CDR3 sequence is CASSEGVSLNYGYTF. DNA for the CDR3: TGTGCCAGCAGTGAAGGCGTCAGCCTGAACTATGGCTACACCTTC.